Included here is one T cell receptor (beta chain) sequence, with context. Its antigen is unknown. Produced via immunoSEQ multiplex PCR; TCRdb's table is partial and in-frame only. The sample contains 52,000 or so clones, around 83% of which appear only once. The CDR3 is made up of 15 amino acids. The germline V gene has CDR1 DFQATT and CDR2 SNEGSKA (reference sequence). With V trimmed by 3 bases and J by 0 bases, 7 bases remained unmatched. The data stem from a study of T cell responses to AZD1222 COVID-19 vaccine. Regarding the study as a whole: Recipients of AZD1222 seropositive at baseline numbered only 6 or 7. Repertoires were obtained solely post-peak T cell response. Reportedly, nearly half the spike-specific TCRs target unmutated variant regions. Spike-wide vaccine-associated CD4 TCRs dominated at 160-218 and 743-854.

V and J are TRBV20-1 and TRBJ2-7, with 8 nucleotides matching TRBD2. The TCR comes from an adult in good health. The material was peripheral blood, obtained on day 0 of MenACWY control vaccination. The CDR3 nucleotides are TGCAGTGCTAGTCCAGCGGGAGCAAGCTCCTACGAGCAGTACTTC. This sequence encodes CSASPAGASSYEQYF.